This T cell receptor (beta chain) was sequenced during a study of shared clonotypes between healthy human individuals. The CDR3 runs 12 residues. CDR1 and CDR2 from the germline V gene are SNHLY and FYNNEI. An even split of each subset's genomic DNA across several immunoSEQ plates was performed. Replicate sorted-subset PCRs were loaded with around 0.2 ug DNA, 30,000 to 35,000 T cell genomes. Per the study methods: Filtering differed, since immunoSEQ gave only junction sequences and no quality scores. Sequencing was performed with immunoSEQ multiplex PCR; in TCRdb, only in-frame clones are kept and a portion is missing. V and J calls and clone size follow that table, whereas D and trimming were derived from the DNA. The data show some 2,000,000 clones, approximately 96% seen once. The study separated CD4+ cells into CD45RA+ naive and CD45RA-negative memory subsets. This clone was picked up one time. One junction end does not reproduce the germline sequence, and a read error may be involved.

The chain carries TRBV2 and TRBJ2-5; D not resolved. The TCR comes from a man aged 18-30 years in good health. Input material: naive CD4+ T cells sorted from blood. Subset described: CD45RA+ positively selected. The CDR3 sequence: CASSDPLATAHF. The CDR3 DNA reads TGTGCCAGCAGCGACCCATTGGCTACCGCGCACTTC.